The 16 T cell receptor beta chains given below trace back to one sample, sequenced in a study of memory CD4+ T cells and cytomegalovirus serostatus. The repertoire was sequenced with immunoSEQ multiplex PCR; TCRdb's copy has only in-frame clones and lacks some. Of tens of thousands of clones in the sample, 78% were seen once. The sort gate was single viable CD3+CD4+CD8-CD45RO+ cells for memory CD4+ T cells. Sequencing input: memory CD4+ T cells from blood. Every receptor here comes from an adult in good health and CMV-seronegative.

This clone was seen a few times. The chain has TRBV14 and TRBJ1-2, with unresolved D. This CDR3 region has 14 residues. Deletions cut 7 bases from V and 2 bases from J, with 14 bases between. CDR1 and CDR2 (germline): SGHDN, FVKESK. CDR3 nucleotide sequence: TGTGCCAGCAAGAAGGGAGCTTGGAACTATGGCTACACCTTC. It codes for CASKKGAWNYGYTF.

This chain uses TRBV5-6 with TRBJ1-2; TRBD1 might be the D (5 bases). Germline V gene data show CDR1 as SGHDT and CDR2 as YYEEEE. This CDR3 is 15 amino acids long. With 0 bases removed from V and 8 bases from J, the gap between germline ends came to 17 bases. The CDR3 loop is CASSLGVGRRDGYTF. The CDR3 DNA reads TGTGCCAGCAGCTTGGGAGTTGGCAGGAGGGACGGCTACACCTTC.

This clone was recorded once. The chain uses TRBV5-1 and TRBJ2-7; TRBD2 might be the D (6 bases). The V end was cut by 0 bases, the J end by 6 bases, with 13 bases between. Germline assignment: CDR1 SGHRS and CDR2 YFSETQ. This CDR3 spans 14 amino acids. The CDR3 here is CASSLGLGPGEQYF. The CDR3 coding sequence is TGCGCCAGCAGCTTGGGACTAGGTCCAGGCGAGCAGTACTTC.

The V call is TRBV6-5, the J call TRBJ2-5; D possibly matches TRBD1 or TRBD2 (6 bases each). Trimming left V 6 bases short and J 5 bases short, with 13 bases between. CDR1 is MNHEY and CDR2 is SVGAGI in the germline V gene. The CDR3 is made up of 13 amino acids. The CDR3 nucleotides are TGTGCCAGCAGCCGGGGGCCCAGGGAGACCCAGTACTTC. As protein: CASSRGPRETQYF.

This clone turned up a few times. In DNA form, the CDR3 reads TGTGCCAGCAGTGCAGGGGGGAATCAGCCCCAGCATTTT. Amino acid sequence: CASSAGGNQPQHF. The rearrangement links TRBV7-8 to TRBJ1-5, with TRBD1 identical over 7 bases. This CDR3 comprises 13 residues. V gave up 6 bases and J gave up 4 bases; unmatched junction bases: 3. Germline V lookup: CDR1 SGHVS, CDR2 FQNEAQ.

CDR3 in amino acids: CASSYSGTGGYGYTF. The DNA for the CDR3 is TGTGCCAGCAGTTACTCGGGGACAGGGGGCTATGGCTACACCTTC. The chain combines TRBV6-5 with TRBJ1-2, with 11 bases fitting TRBD1. After removal of 0 bases from V and 4 bases from J, the junction contained 1 base not matched to a gene. CDR1 is MNHEY, CDR2 SVGAGI, per germline. The CDR3 has 15 residues.

This clone was detected a few times. This sequence joins TRBV6-5 and TRBJ2-7; D is undetermined. The CDR3 is 13 amino acids. The ends were cut back, 7 bases at V and 3 bases at J, with 13 bases in the middle. Germline V gene sequence: CDR1 MNHEY, CDR2 SVGAGI. CDR3 in DNA: TGTGCCAGCACTATGGGCCAGCGCTACGAGCAGTACTTC. This sequence encodes CASTMGQRYEQYF.

This chain joins TRBV19 and TRBJ1-1, with D perhaps TRBD1 (6 bases). Per the germline V gene, CDR1 is LNHDA and CDR2 is SQIVND (reference sequence). This CDR3 comprises 15 residues. V gave up 1 base and J gave up 0 bases, with 9 bases separating them. The CDR3 here is CASSIGRGMNTEAFF. CDR3 DNA: TGTGCCAGTAGTATAGGAAGGGGGATGAACACTGAAGCTTTCTTT.

J is TRBJ1-1 and V is TRBV9, with D perhaps matching TRBD1 (5 bases). CDR1 is SGDLS and CDR2 is YYNGEE in the germline V gene. The V end was cut by 4 bases, the J end by 10 bases, with 14 bases between. The length of the CDR3 is 12 residues. The CDR3 loop reads CASSPSQETAFF. As DNA, the CDR3 is TGTGCCAGCAGCCCATCACAGGAAACAGCTTTCTTT.

The chain employs TRBV29-1 and TRBJ1-4, with D uncertain. The CDR3 consists of 12 residues. The V gene lost 7 bases and the J gene lost 0 bases, with 6 bases spanning the gap. CDR1 and CDR2 (germline): SQVTM, ANQGSEA. CDR3 protein: CSAFATNEKLFF. The CDR3 nucleotides are TGCAGCGCGTTTGCAACTAATGAAAAACTGTTTTTT.

The CDR3 DNA sequence: TGCGCCAGCAGCTTGACGGCAGGGGGCAAGAACACTGAAGCTTTCTTT. Protein: CASSLTAGGKNTEAFF. This sequence joins TRBV5-1 and TRBJ1-1, with 8 nucleotides matching TRBD1. This CDR3 has 16 amino acids. The trim removed 1 base at V and 1 base at J, leaving 6 bases unmatched. Germline V lookup: CDR1 SGHRS, CDR2 YFSETQ.

V usage is TRBV7-3 and J usage is TRBJ1-1; a weak D match, TRBD1 (6 bases). The V gene's germline CDR1 is SGHTA and CDR2 FQGTGA. The CDR3 is 14 amino acids. Trimming left V 3 bases short and J 9 bases short, with 17 bases between. The chain's CDR3 is CASSLTGAGGQAFF. CDR3 in DNA: TGTGCCAGCAGCTTGACGGGAGCGGGGGGGCAAGCTTTCTTT.

The chain recombines TRBV7-9 with TRBJ1-3, with D possibly being TRBD1 (5 bases). V was trimmed by 3 bases and J by 3 bases, leaving 18 bases between them. Germline V gene sequence: CDR1 SEHNR, CDR2 FQNEAQ (reference sequence). The CDR3 is made up of 17 amino acids. DNA of the CDR3: TGTGCCAGCAGCTTTAGATTTCCAGGGCGGCGTGGAAACACCATATATTTT. Translation: CASSFRFPGRRGNTIYF.

V usage is TRBV27 and J usage is TRBJ2-7; a weak D match, TRBD2 (5 bases). This CDR3 contains 15 residues. CDR1 MNHEY and CDR2 SMNVEV come from the germline V gene (reference sequence). Trimming took 2 bases from V and 3 from J, leaving 14 bases between them. CDR3 residues: CASSLTGGPGYEQYF. CDR3 nucleotides: TGTGCCAGCAGTTTAACGGGCGGGCCCGGCTACGAGCAGTACTTC.

The V and J genes are TRBV5-6 and TRBJ2-5; D is undetermined. Germline assignment: CDR1 SGHDT and CDR2 YYEEEE. The V end lost 0 bases, the J end lost 2 bases, and 8 bases lay between the germline ends. The CDR3 spans 14 residues. In nucleotides, the CDR3 is TGTGCCAGCAGCTTGGGGGCGGTGCAAGAGACCCAGTACTTC. Its translation: CASSLGAVQETQYF.

The rearrangement links TRBV5-1 to TRBJ1-4; the D gene is possibly TRBD1 (6 bases). Germline loops: CDR1 SGHRS, CDR2 YFSETQ. V was shortened by 2 bases and J by 0 bases, with 11 bases between the two germline ends. This CDR3 is built from 16 residues. The CDR3 here is CASSFTGTTTNEKLFF. The CDR3 DNA sequence: TGCGCCAGCAGCTTTACAGGGACCACAACTAATGAAAAACTGTTTTTT.